This is a list of T cell receptor beta chains from one sample in a study of blood T cell repertoires in COVID-19. This table comes from immunoSEQ multiplex PCR, and its TCRdb copy is limited to in-frame clones, with some not included. The sample contains hundreds of thousands of clones, around 90% of which appear only once. Sequencing was carried out using PBMCs or T cells enriched from blood (not recorded which). These receptors all come from a woman in her forties with acute COVID-19. Each CDR3 is given with its conserved first and last residue. The D gene is left open where the match is weak. The size entry is marked missing in some rows and otherwise reads once, few, many or a size class.

J gene,D gene,clone size,CDR3 length,V gene,CDR3 DNA,CDR3 protein
TRBJ1-2,.,.,13,TRBV4-1,TGCGCCAGCAGCCAAGATATTAACTATGGCTACACCTTC,CASSQDINYGYTF
TRBJ1-1,.,.,14,TRBV5-1,TGCGCCAGCAGCTTGGGTTCGGTACCCACTGAAGCTTTCTTT,CASSLGSVPTEAFF
TRBJ1-2,.,.,14,TRBV5-1,TGCGCCAGCAGCCCAGCAGGGGCAAGATATGGCTACACCTTC,CASSPAGARYGYTF
TRBJ2-7,.,.,13,TRBV12-3/TRBV12-4,TGTGCCAGCAGACCCGGACAGTCTGTGCAGCAGTACTTC,CASRPGQSVQQYF
TRBJ1-1,TRBD1,once,15,TRBV9,TGTGCCAGCAGCGATAACAGGGGCTCCCACACTGAAGCTTTCTTT,CASSDNRGSHTEAFF
TRBJ1-1,.,.,11,TRBV10-3,TGTGCCACCAACTATGGAACTGAAGCTTTCTTT,CATNYGTEAFF
TRBJ1-2,TRBD1,.,15,TRBV27,TGTGCCAGCAGCCCCGGGACAGGAAATTTCTATGGCTACACCTTC,CASSPGTGNFYGYTF
TRBJ1-1,.,.,15,TRBV7-2,TGTGCCAGCAGCTGGGGAGTGGGGGCTGACACTGAAGCTTTCTTT,CASSWGVGADTEAFF
TRBJ2-5,TRBD1,.,13,TRBV19,TGTGCCAGTAGCCGACAGGGGGAGGAGACCCAGTACTTC,CASSRQGEETQYF
TRBJ1-1,.,.,15,TRBV11-2,TGTGCCAGCAGCCCCCTCGGGGATCAGAACACTGAAGCTTTCTTT,CASSPLGDQNTEAFF
TRBJ1-6,TRBD1,.,18,TRBV11-2,TGTGCCAGCAGCTTATTAGGGCCAGGGGGCGCAGGCAATTCACCCCTCCACTTT,CASSLLGPGGAGNSPLHF